The source of this T cell receptor beta chain is a study of blood T cell repertoires in COVID-19. The method was immunoSEQ multiplex PCR; TCRdb's version includes in-frame clones alone and lacks a portion of them. Among fewer than 650,000 clones listed, about 88% were seen once. V gave up 4 bases and J gave up 7 bases; unmatched junction bases: 4. The CDR3 spans 13 residues. Germline CDR1 is SGHRS and CDR2 is YFSETQ. This TCR was sampled from a woman aged 45-60 years with COVID-19, enrolled during active disease. The material sequenced was peripheral blood. The chain has TRBV5-1 and TRBJ1-5, with 8 bases identical to TRBD1. In DNA, the CDR3 is TGCGCCAGCAGCCTGGACAGGGAGCAGCCCCAGCATTTT. Its protein product is CASSLDREQPQHF.